Following are 5 T cell receptor beta chains from one sample sequenced in a study of STAT3 mutations in large granular lymphocyte leukemia. Antigen specificity for these receptors is unknown. Study results and caveats: Every T-LGLL patient had at least one immunodominant TCRbeta clonotype.

Sequenced by immunoSEQ multiplex PCR; TCRdb stores in-frame clones only, minus some. The sample has over 30,000 clones; around 85% are singletons. Sequences were obtained from peripheral blood mononuclear cells. The source is a man aged 60 to 69 with T-cell large granular lymphocyte leukemia. Some clones in this sample may be carry-over from other donors' samples.

The gene calls are TRBV10-3 and TRBJ2-1; perhaps TRBD2 as D (5 bases). With 3 bases removed from V and 4 bases from J, the gap between germline ends came to 10 bases. Germline-derived CDR1 and CDR2 are ENHRY and SYGVKD. This CDR3 has 14 amino acids. CDR3 sequence (DNA): TGTGCCATCAGTGAAGGGAGCGGTTACAATGAGCAGTTCTTC. This sequence encodes CAISEGSGYNEQFF.

Only one count was recorded for this clone. The V gene is TRBV5-1, the J gene TRBJ2-5; D might be TRBD2 (6 bases). Between the trimmed V and J ends, which lost 3 bases and 4 bases, there was a span of 10 bases. The CDR3 spans 13 residues. From germline, CDR1 is SGHRS and CDR2 YFSETQ. Here the CDR3 DNA reads TGCGCCAGCAGCTGGAGGGCCGGAGAGACCCAGTACTTC. This gives the protein CASSWRAGETQYF. The full variable domain, completed using reference TRBV5-1 and TRBJ2-5, is KAGVTQTPRYLIKTRGQQVTLSCSPISGHRSVSWYQQTPGQGLQFLFEYFSETQRNKGNFPGRFSGRQFSNSRSEMNVSTLELGDSALYLCASSWRAGETQYFGPGTRLLVL.

The CDR3 region is CASSRVRAEQYF. Written as DNA, the CDR3 is TGTGCCAGCAGCCGGGTGCGTGCCGAGCAGTACTTC. This chain uses TRBV5-8 with TRBJ2-7; D call uncertain. The germline V gene encodes CDR1 SGHTS and CDR2 YDEGEE. V was clipped by 4 bases and J by 6 bases, with 11 bases between them. This CDR3 contains 12 residues.

CDR3 amino acids: CASSWGTVNTEAFF. CDR3 DNA sequence: TGTGCCAGCAGTTGGGGGACAGTGAACACTGAAGCTTTCTTT. The rearrangement joins TRBV6-5 to TRBJ1-1; 7 nucleotides line up with TRBD1. The length of the CDR3 is 14 residues. Per the germline V gene, CDR1 is MNHEY and CDR2 is SVGAGI. V trimming: 4 bases; J trimming: 0 bases; junction bases outside the gene matches: 2.

The chain has TRBV29-1 and TRBJ2-4, with D possibly called TRBD1 or TRBD2 (5 bases each). CDR3 length: 12 residues. Germline V gene sequence: CDR1 SQVTM, CDR2 ANQGSEA. Trimming pared 1 base from V and 7 bases from J, leaving 8 bases between. This chain's CDR3 is CSVEGGGNIQYF. CDR3 bases: TGCAGCGTTGAAGGGGGCGGGAACATTCAGTACTTC.